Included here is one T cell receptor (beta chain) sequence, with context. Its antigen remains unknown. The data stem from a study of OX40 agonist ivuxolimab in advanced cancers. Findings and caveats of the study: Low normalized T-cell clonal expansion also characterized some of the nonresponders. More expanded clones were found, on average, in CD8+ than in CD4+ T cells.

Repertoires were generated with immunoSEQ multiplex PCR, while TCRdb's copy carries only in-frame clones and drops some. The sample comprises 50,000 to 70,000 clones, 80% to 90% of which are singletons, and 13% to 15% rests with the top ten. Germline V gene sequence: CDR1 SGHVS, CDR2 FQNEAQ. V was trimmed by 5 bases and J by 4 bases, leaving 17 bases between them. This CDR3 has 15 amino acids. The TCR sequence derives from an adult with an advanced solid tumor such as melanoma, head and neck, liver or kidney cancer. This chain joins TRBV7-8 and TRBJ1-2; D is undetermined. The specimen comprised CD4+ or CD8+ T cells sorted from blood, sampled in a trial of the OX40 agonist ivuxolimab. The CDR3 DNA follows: TGTGCCAGCAGCCTAACCGACCCAAGCCCCTATGGCTACACCTTC. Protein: CASSLTDPSPYGYTF.